The text below deals with one T cell receptor beta chain. No antigen is known for it. This sample was included in a study of T cell repertoires in cytomegalovirus infection. Whole-study context: The public TCR beta signatures pointed to both CMV infection and matching HLA type. Whole-study findings and limits: The cumulative frequency of public TCR beta families distinguished individuals who carried CMV together with the relevant HLA. HLA-C-restricted CMV clonotypes gave the most frequent clonotype in two of eight donors.

Each CDR3 protein is one row after TCRdb ran MiXCR on the reads. The sample includes fewer than 350,000 distinct CDR3 sequences, 17% of them seen just once. Germline V gene sequence: CDR1 SGHKS, CDR2 YYEKEE (reference sequence). This CDR3 region has 14 residues. The V and J ends lost 3 bases and 2 bases respectively, with 11 bases between them. This chain uses TRBV5-5 with TRBJ1-2; tentatively, D is TRBD1 (5 bases). The TCR was taken from a human donor in good health (CMV status not recorded). Some clones in this sample may be carry-over from other donors' samples. Source material: PBMCs. For the CDR3, the DNA is TGTGCCAGCAGCTCACCGGGACGGAACTATGGCTACACCTTC. This gives the protein CASSSPGRNYGYTF.